The 18 T cell receptor beta chains listed next were all sequenced from one sample in a study of T cell responses to AZD1222 COVID-19 vaccine (dated by TCRdb to 2020 to 2022). Receptor libraries were prepared by the immunoSEQ multiplex PCR assay. TCRdb took over this immuneACCESS table, retaining in-frame rearrangements with V and J assigned. Such tables are incomplete; in checked studies, under half of the missing clones stem from an unresolved V gene, and the remainder is unexplained. The sample yields roughly 130,000 clones; 88% were counted once. 15% to 20% of the sample goes to the ten largest clones. This specimen's time point label, interpreted: baseline before first vaccination. This specimen's treatment or condition label, per the study, means: meningococcal conjugate vaccine given as trial control. The material was peripheral blood, obtained on day 0 of MenACWY control vaccination. The receptors were sampled from an adult in good health.

The chain employs TRBV6-6 and TRBJ2-4; no clear D. Germline V gene data show CDR1 as MNHNY and CDR2 as SVGAGI (reference sequence). CDR3 length: 13 amino acids. The V end lost 0 bases, the J end lost 9 bases, and 9 bases lay between the germline ends. Here the CDR3 DNA reads TGTGCCAGCAGTTACTCGAAGGTTGTCATTCAGTACTTC. Amino acids: CASSYSKVVIQYF.

The chain uses TRBV19 and TRBJ1-3; D is unclear. This CDR3 contains 17 residues. V gave up 4 bases and J gave up 0 bases, with 16 bases separating them. Germline lookup yields CDR1 LNHDA and CDR2 SQIVND (reference sequence). CDR3 loop: CASSTGFGSSSGNTIYF. The CDR3 DNA follows: TGTGCCAGTAGTACGGGGTTTGGCAGTTCCTCTGGAAACACCATATATTTT.

V usage is TRBV3-1 (or the pseudogene TRBV3-2) and J usage is TRBJ2-7, with 9 bases identical to TRBD1. V lost 8 bases and J lost 4; bases outside the gene matches: 3. The CDR3 has 12 amino acids. From germline, CDR1 is LGHDT and CDR2 YNNKEL (reference sequence). DNA for the CDR3: TGTGCCAGCCTGGGGACAGGGTACGAGCAGTACTTC. It is translated as CASLGTGYEQYF.

This clone has ten or more counts. This sequence joins TRBV28 and TRBJ1-1, with no clear D. The V gene lost 8 bases and the J gene lost 4 bases, with 20 bases spanning the gap. Looked up from germline, CDR1 is MDHEN and CDR2 is SYDVKM. The CDR3 sequence is 15 residues long. Here the CDR3 DNA reads TGTGCCAGCTCCCCCAGAAGAAGGAGGTTCACTGAAGCTTTCTTT. Residues: CASSPRRRRFTEAFF.

V usage is TRBV5-1 and J usage is TRBJ2-5, with D uncertain. The CDR3 runs 13 residues. Germline-derived CDR1 and CDR2 are SGHRS and YFSETQ. With 4 bases removed from V and 1 base from J, the gap between germline ends came to 8 bases. The CDR3 coding sequence is TGCGCCAGCAGCGGTTACTCCCAAGAGACCCAGTACTTC. Protein product: CASSGYSQETQYF.

The V call is TRBV6-4, the J call TRBJ2-6; 9 positions match TRBD1. With 5 bases clipped from V and 2 bases from J, the junction kept 1 base outside the gene matches. Germline V CDR1 and CDR2: MRHNA, SNTAGT. The CDR3 extends over 15 amino acids. CDR3 in DNA: TGTGCCAGCAGTAGGGACAGGGCTGGGGCCAACGTCCTGACTTTC. This gives the protein CASSRDRAGANVLTF.

V usage is TRBV27 and J usage is TRBJ1-1; D is uncertain. The germline gives CDR1 MNHEY, CDR2 SMNVEV (reference sequence). V was shortened by 1 base and J by 1 base, with 7 bases between the two germline ends. This CDR3 has 14 amino acids. The CDR3 loop is CASSLLAGNTEAFF. CDR3 DNA: TGTGCCAGCAGTTTATTAGCCGGGAACACTGAAGCTTTCTTT.

V gene TRBV5-1 combines with J gene TRBJ1-4, with TRBD1 matching 7 bases. Germline values: CDR1 SGHRS, CDR2 YFSETQ. Losses at the gene ends were 0 bases for V and 6 bases for J; bases not matched to a gene: 5. This CDR3 is built from 15 residues. The CDR3 DNA is TGCGCCAGCAGCTTGGCCGGCAGGGGGGATGAAAAACTGTTTTTT. It translates to CASSLAGRGDEKLFF.

The chain combines TRBV6-5 with TRBJ2-7; 9 bases fit TRBD2. V was pared by 0 bases and J by 4 bases, with 7 bases of the junction left unmatched. Germline values: CDR1 MNHEY, CDR2 SVGAGI. This CDR3 has 16 amino acids. This CDR3 is CASSYSLSGSKYEQYF. CDR3 in DNA: TGTGCCAGCAGTTACTCCCTTAGCGGGAGTAAATACGAGCAGTACTTC.

The table lists this clone with a count of one. The gene calls are TRBV30 and TRBJ2-7; D is perhaps TRBD1 (6 bases). The V and J ends lost 2 bases and 4 bases respectively, with 12 bases between them. The CDR3 covers 13 residues. The germline CDR1 and CDR2 sequences are GTSNPN and SVGIG (reference sequence). The CDR3 loop is CAWSSSGQYEQYF. The CDR3 nucleotides read TGTGCCTGGAGTAGCTCAGGACAGTACGAGCAGTACTTC.

This rearrangement joins TRBV19 to TRBJ2-3; TRBD1 matches at 12 bases. The CDR3 totals 15 residues. V dropped 7 bases and J dropped 4; count of bases not matched to a gene: 6. The germline V gene encodes CDR1 LNHDA and CDR2 SQIVND (reference sequence). The CDR3 coding sequence is TGTGCCAGTATAAGAGGGACAGGGGGCGCAGATACGCAGTATTTT. This encodes CASIRGTGGADTQYF.

This rearrangement joins TRBV3-1 (or the pseudogene TRBV3-2) to TRBJ1-1; D remains ambiguous. This CDR3 has 14 residues. The ends were cut back, 3 bases at V and 0 bases at J, with 8 bases in the middle. Germline CDR1 reads LGHDT; CDR2 reads YNNKEL (reference sequence). The CDR3 loop reads CASSHAIMNTEAFF. In DNA form, the CDR3 reads TGTGCCAGCAGCCACGCGATTATGAACACTGAAGCTTTCTTT.

The chain links TRBV13 to TRBJ2-1; TRBD2 agrees at 14 bases. V dropped 6 bases and J dropped 7; count of bases not matched to a gene: 8. In germline, CDR1 is PRHDT, CDR2 FYEKMQ (reference sequence). This CDR3 has 16 amino acids. DNA for the CDR3: TGTGCCAGCAGATCGACTAGCGGGAGGGCCGTGAATGAGCAGTTCTTC. Its translation: CASRSTSGRAVNEQFF.

The chain uses TRBV27 and TRBJ2-2; D is perhaps TRBD2 (6 bases). This CDR3 contains 13 residues. Germline CDR1 MNHEY, CDR2 SMNVEV (reference sequence). V was shortened by 5 bases and J by 7 bases, with 11 bases between the two germline ends. CDR3 sequence (DNA): TGTGCCAGCAGTATCTCGGGAGACGGGGAGCTGTTTTTT. Its protein product is CASSISGDGELFF.

The rearrangement uses TRBV5-1 and TRBJ2-7; 8 nucleotides align to TRBD1. Germline trimming cut 3 bases from V and 4 bases from J; bases unmatched to any gene: 12. From germline, CDR1 is SGHRS and CDR2 YFSETQ. The CDR3 loop spans 16 amino acids. CDR3 in amino acids: CASSSAGGAGRYEQYF. The DNA of the CDR3 is TGCGCCAGCAGCTCCGCAGGGGGCGCGGGAAGGTACGAGCAGTACTTC.

The J gene is TRBJ2-3, the V gene TRBV5-1; D uncertain. From germline, CDR1 is SGHRS and CDR2 YFSETQ. The germline V and J ends were trimmed by 2 bases and 6 bases, with 10 bases remaining between them. The CDR3 covers 13 residues. Written as DNA, the CDR3 is TGCGCCAGCAGCTTACCCCAGATGGATACGCAGTATTTT. Its protein is CASSLPQMDTQYF.

This chain connects TRBV25-1 to TRBJ1-5; 7 bases match TRBD1. V shed 8 bases and J 1 base; nucleotides not matched to a gene: 2. The CDR3 runs to 13 residues. Germline CDR1 reads MGHDK; CDR2 reads SYGVNS. In nucleotides, the CDR3 is TGTGCCAGCTCCAGGGGGAGCAATCAGCCCCAGCATTTT. Its translation: CASSRGSNQPQHF.

CDR3 protein: CASSRTGGLYGYTF. CDR3 DNA: TGTGCCAGCAGTCGGACAGGGGGGCTCTATGGCTACACCTTC. The chain employs TRBV28 and TRBJ1-2; TRBD1 matches 10 bases. Per the germline V gene, CDR1 is MDHEN and CDR2 is SYDVKM. The CDR3 spans 14 residues. After removal of 5 bases from V and 4 bases from J, the junction contained 4 bases not matched to a gene.